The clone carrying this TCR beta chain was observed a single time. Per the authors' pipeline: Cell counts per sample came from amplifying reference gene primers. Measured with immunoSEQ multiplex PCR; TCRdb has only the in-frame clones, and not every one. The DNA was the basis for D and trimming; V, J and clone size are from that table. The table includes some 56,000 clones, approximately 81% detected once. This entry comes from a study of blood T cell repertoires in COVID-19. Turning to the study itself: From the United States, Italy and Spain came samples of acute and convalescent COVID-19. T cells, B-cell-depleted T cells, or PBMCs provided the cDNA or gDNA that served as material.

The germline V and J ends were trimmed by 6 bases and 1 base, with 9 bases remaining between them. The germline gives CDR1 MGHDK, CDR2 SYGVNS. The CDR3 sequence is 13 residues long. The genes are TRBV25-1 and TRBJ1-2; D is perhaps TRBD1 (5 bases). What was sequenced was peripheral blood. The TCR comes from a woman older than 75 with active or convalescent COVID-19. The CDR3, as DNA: TGTGCCAGCAGCAGGGAACGTAACTATGGCTACACCTTC. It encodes CASSRERNYGYTF.